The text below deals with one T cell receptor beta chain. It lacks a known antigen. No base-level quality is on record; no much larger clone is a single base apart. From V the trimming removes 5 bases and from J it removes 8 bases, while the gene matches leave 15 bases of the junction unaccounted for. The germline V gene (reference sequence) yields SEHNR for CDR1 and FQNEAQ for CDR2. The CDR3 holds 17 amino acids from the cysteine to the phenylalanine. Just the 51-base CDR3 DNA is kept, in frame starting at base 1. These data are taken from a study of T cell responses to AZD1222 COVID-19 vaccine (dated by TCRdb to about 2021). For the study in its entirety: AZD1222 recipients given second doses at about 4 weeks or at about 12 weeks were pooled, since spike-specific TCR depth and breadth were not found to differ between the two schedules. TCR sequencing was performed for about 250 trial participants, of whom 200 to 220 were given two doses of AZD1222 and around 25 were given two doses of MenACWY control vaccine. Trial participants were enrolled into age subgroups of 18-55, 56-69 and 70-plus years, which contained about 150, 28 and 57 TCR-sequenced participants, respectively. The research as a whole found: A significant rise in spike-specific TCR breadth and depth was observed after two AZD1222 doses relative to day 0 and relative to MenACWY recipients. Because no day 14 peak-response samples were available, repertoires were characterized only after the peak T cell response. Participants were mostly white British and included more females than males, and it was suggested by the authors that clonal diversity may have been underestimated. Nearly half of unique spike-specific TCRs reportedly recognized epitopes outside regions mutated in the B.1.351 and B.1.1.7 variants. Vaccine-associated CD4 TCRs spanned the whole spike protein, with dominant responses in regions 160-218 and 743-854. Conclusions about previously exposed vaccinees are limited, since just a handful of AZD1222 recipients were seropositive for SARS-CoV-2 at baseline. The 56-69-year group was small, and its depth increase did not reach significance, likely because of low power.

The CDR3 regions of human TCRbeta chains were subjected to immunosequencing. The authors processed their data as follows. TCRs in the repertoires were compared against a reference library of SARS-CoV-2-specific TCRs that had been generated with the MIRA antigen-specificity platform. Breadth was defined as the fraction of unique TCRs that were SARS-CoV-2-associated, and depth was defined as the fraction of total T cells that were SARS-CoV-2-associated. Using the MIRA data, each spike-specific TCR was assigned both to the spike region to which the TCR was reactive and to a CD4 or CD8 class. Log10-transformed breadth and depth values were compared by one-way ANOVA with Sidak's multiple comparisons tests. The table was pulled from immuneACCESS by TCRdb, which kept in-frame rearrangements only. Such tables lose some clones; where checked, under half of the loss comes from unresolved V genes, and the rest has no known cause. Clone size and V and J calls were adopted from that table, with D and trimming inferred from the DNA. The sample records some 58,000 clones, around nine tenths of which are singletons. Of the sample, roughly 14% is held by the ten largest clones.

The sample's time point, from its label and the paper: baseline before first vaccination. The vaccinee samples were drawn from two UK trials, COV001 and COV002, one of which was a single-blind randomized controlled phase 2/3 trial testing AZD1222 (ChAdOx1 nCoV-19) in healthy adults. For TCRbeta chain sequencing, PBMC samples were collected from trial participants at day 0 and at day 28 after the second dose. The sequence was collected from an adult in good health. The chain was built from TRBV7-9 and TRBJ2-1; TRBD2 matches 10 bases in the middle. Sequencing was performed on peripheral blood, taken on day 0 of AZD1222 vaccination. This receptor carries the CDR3 CASSDGASGSLADEQFF. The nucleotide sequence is TGTGCCAGCAGCGATGGGGCTAGCGGGAGTTTAGCGGATGAGCAGTTCTTC. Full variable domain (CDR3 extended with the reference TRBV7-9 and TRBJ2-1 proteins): DTGVSQNPRHKITKRGQNVTFRCDPISEHNRLYWYRQTLGQGPEFLTYFQNEAQLEKSRLLSDRFSAERPKGSFSTLEIQRTEQGDSAMYLCASSDGASGSLADEQFFGPGTRLTVL.